The entry that follows covers one T cell receptor beta chain sequence. Its antigen is as yet unknown. Specified time point: cycle 4 day 1 (C4D1), after 5 to 7 weeks of nivolumab. Each of the patients experienced relapse following autologous stem cell transplantation, and their brentuximab vedotin exposure differed. Germline V gives CDR1 SGHNT, CDR2 YYREEE (reference sequence). V was clipped by 4 bases and J by 2 bases, with 16 bases between them. The CDR3 spans 15 residues. The data belong to a study of PD-1 blockade in classical Hodgkin lymphoma. As for the study in general: It was nivolumab at 3 mg/kg, given intravenously every 2 weeks, that patients received. Findings of the study overall: Diversity similar to that of newly diagnosed patients was seen at baseline in complete responders.

Repertoires were generated with immunoSEQ multiplex PCR, while TCRdb's copy carries only in-frame clones and drops some. The repertoire consists of about 50,000 clones, with around 74% occurring once and the leading ten covering approximately 12%. The sample was peripheral blood mononuclear cells (PBMCs), taken before the fourth cycle of nivolumab. The receptor's source is a human donor with classical Hodgkin lymphoma. J is TRBJ2-7 and V is TRBV5-4; D gene ambiguous. The CDR3 nucleotides are TGTGCCAGCAGCCGTGAGGCAGTCTTACCCTACGAGCAGTACTTC. Its translation: CASSREAVLPYEQYF. The variable domain in full, completed from reference TRBV5-4 and TRBJ2-7, reads ETGVTQSPTHLIKTRGQQVTLRCSSQSGHNTVSWYQQALGQGPQFIFQYYREEENGRGNFPPRFSGLQFPNYSSELNVNALELDDSALYLCASSREAVLPYEQYFGPGTRLTVT.